The 19 T cell receptor beta chains below were found in one sample sequenced in a study of blood T cells in healthy people across ages. A sample-barcoded 5' primer and a J-beta primer mix were used in a second PCR of roughly 7 to 11 cycles. TCRdb itself ran the 5' RACE reads through MiXCR, one entry per CDR3 protein. In the table there are 780,000 or so distinct CDR3 sequences, approximately 25% of which are singletons. The sample was also linked to a second study, of T cells of mothers and their children.

The sample consisted of blood. These receptors were taken from a boy aged 10-17 years in good health.

This chain uses TRBV29-1 with TRBJ1-2; TRBD1 matches at 7 bases. This CDR3 is built from 17 residues. Germline lookup yields CDR1 SQVTM and CDR2 ANQGSEA. Trimming removed 0 bases from V and 5 bases from J; junction bases left unmatched: 15. The CDR3 DNA reads as TGCAGCGTTGAAGATTGGAGCGGTCAGGGGGAGGTTTATGGCTACACCTTC. It is translated as CSVEDWSGQGEVYGYTF.

This clonotype was detected only a few times. This CDR3 is CASSLSPGTGIKTYEQYF. As DNA, the CDR3 is TGTGCCAGCAGCCTAAGTCCCGGGACAGGGATCAAGACCTACGAGCAGTACTTC. V and J are TRBV5-5 and TRBJ2-7; 9 positions agree with TRBD1. This CDR3 spans 18 amino acids. Unmatched junction bases numbered 16, after V lost 4 bases and J lost 2 bases. CDR1 and CDR2 from the germline V gene are SGHKS and YYEKEE (reference sequence).

The chain links TRBV15 to TRBJ2-3, with 8 nucleotides matching TRBD2. Trimming cost V 5 bases and J 5 bases; bases outside gene matches: 9. The V gene's germline CDR1 is LNHNV and CDR2 YYDKDF (reference sequence). The CDR3 sequence is 15 residues long. The CDR3 is CATSSLSGALDTQYF. The DNA for the CDR3 is TGTGCCACCAGCTCCCTTAGCGGGGCTTTAGATACGCAGTATTTT.

The chain combines TRBV15 with TRBJ2-5, with TRBD1 as a possible D gene (5 bases). The CDR3 length is 13 residues. V lost 6 bases and J lost 3, with 11 bases in between. Germline V lookup: CDR1 LNHNV, CDR2 YYDKDF (reference sequence). The CDR3 here is CATRNLGEETQYF. In DNA, the CDR3 is TGTGCCACCAGGAATCTAGGGGAAGAGACCCAGTACTTC.

Points on this clonotype: Germline and junction disagree at one end, which may indicate a read error. This rearrangement joins TRBV6-5 to TRBJ2-7, with TRBD2 matching over 8 bases. The CDR3 extends over 14 amino acids. Germline assignment: CDR1 MNHEY and CDR2 SVGAGI. This CDR3 reads CASSLTSGNYEQHF. The CDR3 DNA is TGTGCCAGCAGTTTAACTAGCGGAAACTACGAGCAGCACTTC.

There are a few counts of this clonotype. The V call is TRBV28, the J call TRBJ2-3; perhaps TRBD1 as D (6 bases). Germline CDR1 MDHEN, CDR2 SYDVKM. The CDR3 consists of 15 residues. Trimming took off 3 bases at V and 4 bases at J, with 14 bases between the two ends. CDR3 amino acids: CASSLGSKGADTQYF. CDR3 bases: TGTGCCAGCAGTTTGGGGAGTAAGGGGGCAGATACGCAGTATTTT.

The chain joins TRBV7-8 to TRBJ1-1; a weak D match, TRBD1 (6 bases). CDR1 SGHVS and CDR2 FQNEAQ come from the germline V gene. V was cut by 1 base and J by 1 base, with 10 bases left in between. The CDR3 length is 15 residues. CDR3 nucleotides: TGTGCCAGCAGCTTAGATAAAGGGGGGAACACTGAAGCTTTCTTT. This codes for CASSLDKGGNTEAFF. Combining the CDR3 with reference TRBV7-8 and TRBJ1-1 gives the whole variable domain GAGVSQSPRYKVAKRGQDVALRCDPISGHVSLFWYQQALGQGPEFLTYFQNEAQLDKSGLPSDRFFAERPEGSVSTLKIQRTQQEDSAVYLCASSLDKGGNTEAFFGQGTRLTVV.

The chain joins TRBV9 to TRBJ2-2; TRBD2 might be the D (6 bases). Trimming took 4 bases from V and 3 from J, leaving 13 bases between them. The CDR3 contains 15 residues. Germline V CDR1 and CDR2: SGDLS, YYNGEE. The CDR3 DNA follows: TGTGCCAGCAGCCTAGGCCCGGGGGACACCGGGGAGCTGTTTTTT. Its translation: CASSLGPGDTGELFF.

V gene TRBV4-3 combines with J gene TRBJ2-7; perhaps TRBD1 as D (6 bases). Germline V gene sequence: CDR1 LGHNA, CDR2 YSLEER. The V end was cut by 0 bases, the J end by 3 bases, with 12 bases between. The CDR3 extends over 15 amino acids. This CDR3 is CASSQDSGDRYEQYF. The CDR3 nucleotides read TGCGCCAGCAGCCAAGACTCAGGGGATCGCTACGAGCAGTACTTC.

This clonotype was detected only a few times. The V call is TRBV12-3 or TRBV12-4, the J call TRBJ2-3; the match to TRBD1 covers 10 bases. CDR3 length: 18 residues. The J segment lost 0 bases and the V segment lost 5 bases, leaving 11 bases of the junction unmatched. CDR3 bases: TGTGCCAGCAGTCTTACCCGGGACAGGGGCACTAGCACAGATACGCAGTATTTT. Translating gives CASSLTRDRGTSTDTQYF.

This clonotype was counted between two and nine times. This chain connects TRBV20-1 to TRBJ2-5; D ambiguous. The end of the DNA fits TRBJ2-1 better, so the J call may be wrong. The CDR3 totals 10 residues. Germline V gene data show CDR1 as DFQATT and CDR2 as SNEGSKA (reference sequence). CDR3 amino acids: CSAITDEQFF. The CDR3 region has the DNA TGCAGTGCCATAACGGATGAGCAGTTCTTC.

The chain recombines TRBV20-1 with TRBJ2-3; D is ambiguous. Germline V gene data show CDR1 as DFQATT and CDR2 as SNEGSKA (reference sequence). V lost 6 bases to trimming and J lost 5 bases, with 18 bases between them. This CDR3 has 14 amino acids. The CDR3 DNA reads TGCAGTGCCCCCTCGCCCCACGGCCAAGATACGCAGTATTTT. Its protein product is CSAPSPHGQDTQYF.

The CDR3 is CSARTISGSSTDTQYF. The CDR3, as DNA: TGCAGCGCTCGGACAATTAGCGGGAGTAGCACAGATACGCAGTATTTT. The V and J genes are TRBV29-1 and TRBJ2-3, with 9 nucleotides matching TRBD2. The CDR3 covers 16 residues. The V gene end was trimmed by 7 bases and the J gene end by 0 bases; junction bases not matched to a gene: 11. The germline CDR1 and CDR2 sequences are SQVTM and ANQGSEA.

On this clonotype: Sequence at one end of the junction differs from germline and may be a read error. The genes are TRBV3-1 and TRBJ1-1; TRBD1 might be the D (5 bases). CDR3 length: 18 residues. In germline, CDR1 is LGHDT, CDR2 YNNKEL (reference sequence). The CDR3 nucleotides are TGTGCCAGCAGCCCCTCTTGGCGCATCGGGGCCTTGCACACTGAAGCCTTCTTT. It translates to CASSPSWRIGALHTEAFF.

V gene TRBV2 combines with J gene TRBJ1-1; a possible D gene is TRBD1 (6 bases). The V gene's germline CDR1 is SNHLY and CDR2 FYNNEI. The CDR3 runs to 11 residues. Deletions cut 8 bases from V and 8 bases from J, with 12 bases between. The CDR3 spells CASLNTGEAFF. The CDR3 coding sequence is TGTGCCAGCCTAAATACAGGGGAAGCTTTCTTT.

This clonotype was recorded a few times. The gene calls are TRBV10-3 and TRBJ1-1; D is perhaps TRBD1 (5 bases). From germline, CDR1 is ENHRY and CDR2 SYGVKD. The CDR3 runs to 16 residues. Deletions cut 3 bases from V and 1 base from J, with 15 bases between. CDR3 region: CAISEGRDGTNTEAFF. The CDR3 DNA reads TGTGCCATCAGTGAAGGTAGGGACGGCACGAACACTGAAGCTTTCTTT.

This clonotype was recorded a few times. The chain recombines TRBV6-2 or TRBV6-3 with TRBJ2-1; 10 bases agree with TRBD2. J was trimmed by 8 bases and V by 7 bases; bases with no gene match: 8. Germline CDR1 and CDR2: MNHEY and SVGEGT. The CDR3 has 14 amino acids. The CDR3 coding sequence is TGTGCCAGCACCTCACCCGGACTAGCGGATGAGCAGTTCTTC. Protein: CASTSPGLADEQFF.

The V call is TRBV4-3, the J call TRBJ2-2; no clear D gene. CDR1 and CDR2 from the germline V gene are LGHNA and YSLEER. V was cut by 5 bases and J by 3 bases, with 16 bases left in between. This CDR3 is built from 16 residues. The chain's CDR3 is CASSFGASQYTGELFF. The DNA of the CDR3 is TGCGCCAGCAGCTTCGGAGCCTCACAATACACCGGGGAGCTGTTTTTT.

The table lists this clonotype with a count of one. The DNA for the CDR3 is TGTGCCAGCTGCCTTGAGGAGACCCAGTACTTC. Protein sequence: CASCLEETQYF. The chain is built from TRBV12-3 or TRBV12-4 and TRBJ2-5; D gene uncertain. The CDR3 runs 11 residues. V lost 8 bases and J 5 bases, leaving 9 bases between the germline ends.